This TCR beta chain was sequenced for a study of blood T cell repertoires in COVID-19. About the study: There were acute and convalescent COVID-19 samples, and they came from the United States, Italy and Spain. Nucleic acid was either cDNA or gDNA, and it came from T cells, B-cell-depleted T cells, or PBMCs.

Methods used by the authors: The authors estimated nucleated cell counts from reference gene primer amplification. Sequenced by immunoSEQ multiplex PCR; TCRdb stores in-frame clones only, minus some. D and trimming come from the DNA, and the V and J calls and clone size come from that table. The sample contains 400,000 to 500,000 clones, about nine tenths of which appear only once. After removal of 6 bases from V and 0 bases from J, the junction contained 3 bases not matched to a gene. Germline CDR1 MNHEY, CDR2 SVGAGI. CDR3 length: 15 residues. V gene TRBV6-5 combines with J gene TRBJ2-7, with 12 bases matching TRBD2. Sample: peripheral blood. The sequence was collected from a woman aged 25 to 39 with active or convalescent COVID-19. CDR3 sequence reads: CASRETSGGSYEQYF. Here the CDR3 DNA reads TGTGCCAGCAGAGAGACTAGCGGGGGCTCCTACGAGCAGTACTTC.